This T cell receptor (beta chain) was sequenced in a study of OX40 agonist ivuxolimab in advanced cancers. For the study at large: Previous treatment with anti-PD-1, anti-PD-L1 or anti-CTLA-4 therapy was allowed; 40% had received some.

The V end was cut by 0 bases, the J end by 4 bases, with 5 bases between. CDR3 size: 13 residues. CDR1 LNHNV and CDR2 YYDKDF come from the germline V gene (reference sequence). Assay used: immunoSEQ multiplex PCR; TCRdb lists only in-frame clones, some missing. The sample yields tens of thousands of clones, over 65% seen once. At cycle 4 day 1, cycle 7 day 1, and baseline, blood was sampled. The rearrangement joins TRBV15 to TRBJ2-3; no clear D gene. Sequences were derived from CD4+ or CD8+ T cells sorted from blood, sampled in a trial of the OX40 agonist ivuxolimab. This TCR was recovered from an adult with an advanced solid tumor such as melanoma, head and neck, liver or kidney cancer. The CDR3 DNA follows: TGTGCCACCAGCAGAGATGGGGCAGATACGCAGTATTTT. Translation gives CATSRDGADTQYF.